Each of the 11 T cell receptor beta chains below was sequenced from the same sample in a study of blood T cell repertoires in COVID-19. TCRdb keeps only in-frame clones here, not all; method: immunoSEQ multiplex PCR. Of about 58,000 clones listed, less than 90% were seen once; the top ten hold roughly 8.8%. Material for sequencing was peripheral blood. The receptors shown here come from a woman in her seventies with active COVID-19.

The chain recombines TRBV29-1 with TRBJ2-7, with D uncertain. V lost 5 bases to trimming and J lost 3 bases, with 14 bases between them. The CDR3 is made up of 13 amino acids. Germline CDR1 SQVTM, CDR2 ANQGSEA. The CDR3 DNA reads TGCAGCGTTCAAAAATCATCACACTACGAGCAGTACTTC. This translates into CSVQKSSHYEQYF.

The gene calls are TRBV11-2 and TRBJ2-7; D unresolved. V was trimmed by 1 base and J by 4 bases, leaving 20 bases between them. Germline-derived CDR1 and CDR2 are SGHAT and FQNNGV. The CDR3 extends over 17 amino acids. The DNA of the CDR3 is TGTGCCAGCAGCTTAGGGCGGTTCTCCAATCCGATTTACGAGCAGTACTTC. Protein product: CASSLGRFSNPIYEQYF.

The V gene is TRBV30, the J gene TRBJ1-5, with D maybe TRBD1 (6 bases). The V gene's germline CDR1 is GTSNPN and CDR2 SVGIG (reference sequence). The length of the CDR3 is 13 residues. Trimming left V 1 base short and J 5 bases short, with 9 bases between. The CDR3 DNA sequence: TGTGCCTGGAGTGCGTCAGGGGATCAGCCCCAGCATTTT. It translates to CAWSASGDQPQHF.

This clone was counted only a few times. This rearrangement joins TRBV9 to TRBJ2-2; 9 bases map to TRBD2. From germline, CDR1 is SGDLS and CDR2 YYNGEE. The CDR3 is made up of 14 amino acids. V shed 4 bases and J 6 bases; nucleotides not matched to a gene: 4. The CDR3 DNA reads as TGTGCCAGCAGCCAGGTAGCGGGAGCCGGGGAGCTGTTTTTT. Protein sequence: CASSQVAGAGELFF.

This sequence joins TRBV5-1 and TRBJ2-7; D remains unclear. Germline CDR1 is SGHRS and CDR2 is YFSETQ. The ends were cut back, 0 bases at V and 0 bases at J, with 7 bases in the middle. The CDR3 contains 14 residues. This CDR3 reads CASSLAANSYEQYF. The DNA of the CDR3 is TGCGCCAGCAGCTTGGCAGCGAACTCCTACGAGCAGTACTTC. Looking up the rest from reference TRBV5-1 and TRBJ2-7 gives the full variable domain: KAGVTQTPRYLIKTRGQQVTLSCSPISGHRSVSWYQQTPGQGLQFLFEYFSETQRNKGNFPGRFSGRQFSNSRSEMNVSTLELGDSALYLCASSLAANSYEQYFGPGTRLTVT.

The J gene is TRBJ2-7, the V gene TRBV7-9; unclear D gene. Trimming pared 5 bases from V and 3 bases from J, leaving 20 bases between. Per the germline V gene, CDR1 is SEHNR and CDR2 is FQNEAQ (reference sequence). The CDR3 runs 16 residues. CDR3 sequence reads: CASSPTTQPARYEQYF. As DNA, the CDR3 is TGTGCCAGCAGCCCAACTACCCAGCCGGCACGCTACGAGCAGTACTTC.

The chain links TRBV11-2 to TRBJ2-7; 10 nucleotides line up with TRBD1. Losses at the gene ends were 5 bases for V and 4 bases for J; bases not matched to a gene: 5. CDR3 length: 14 residues. Germline V CDR1 and CDR2: SGHAT, FQNNGV. CDR3 residues: CASSPGQGGYEQYF. CDR3 DNA sequence: TGTGCCAGCAGCCCTGGACAGGGGGGGTACGAGCAGTACTTC. The full variable domain, completed using reference TRBV11-2 and TRBJ2-7, is EAGVAQSPRYKIIEKRQSVAFWCNPISGHATLYWYQQILGQGPKLLIQFQNNGVVDDSQLPKDRFSAERLKGVDSTLKIQPAKLEDSAVYLCASSPGQGGYEQYFGPGTRLTVT.

The V gene is TRBV7-6, the J gene TRBJ2-7, with 11 bases fitting TRBD2. V lost 5 bases and J lost 6; bases outside the gene matches: 6. Germline V gene sequence: CDR1 SGHVS, CDR2 FNYEAQ. The CDR3 has 14 residues. In DNA form, the CDR3 reads TGTGCCAGCAGCATTAGCGGGAGGGCCAGCGAGCAGTACTTC. It encodes CASSISGRASEQYF.

The chain combines TRBV7-2 with TRBJ2-1, with no clear D. The CDR3 spans 17 residues. The ends were cut back, 5 bases at V and 0 bases at J, with 17 bases in the middle. The germline CDR1 and CDR2 sequences are SGHTA and FQGNSA. CDR3: CASSPELGPSSYNEQFF. CDR3 bases: TGTGCCAGCAGCCCAGAGTTGGGCCCGAGCTCCTACAATGAGCAGTTCTTC.

This clone appeared once. The CDR3 region is CAWSPTGEEAFF. CDR3 nucleotides: TGTGCCTGGAGTCCCACAGGGGAGGAAGCTTTCTTT. This chain connects TRBV30 to TRBJ1-1; TRBD1 aligns across 7 bases. The CDR3 covers 12 residues. Germline V gene lookup returns CDR1 GTSNPN and CDR2 SVGIG (reference sequence). V was clipped by 2 bases and J by 8 bases; unmatched bases: 5.

The V call is TRBV5-1, the J call TRBJ1-3; no clear D. Germline loops: CDR1 SGHRS, CDR2 YFSETQ. With 1 base removed from V and 1 base from J, the gap between germline ends came to 12 bases. This CDR3 has 16 amino acids. In DNA, the CDR3 is TGCGCCAGCAGCTTGACAGTTGGGGAGTCTGGAAACACCATATATTTT. Translated: CASSLTVGESGNTIYF.